The entry below gives a single T cell receptor beta chain sequence along with its context. A few counts support this clone. Its antigen is still unknown. It has no much larger one-base neighbor in the sample; base qualities were not kept. The cohort consisted of 600 to 750 healthy bone marrow donors. All cohort members were sampled while nominally healthy, although unrecorded immune exposures were likely present. The donor was CMV seropositive and belonged to the group of some 290 seropositive cohort members. Every donor gave a peripheral blood sample, and the peripheral blood mononuclear cells from that sample were used for TCR beta sequencing. The Qiagen DNeasy Blood Extraction Kit was used to extract genomic DNA from the blood cell samples. Preparation of the library involved the immunoSEQ multiplex PCR assay. The multiplex PCR relied on a mix of 60 forward primers for TCR Vbeta segments and 13 reverse primers for TCR Jbeta segments. Amplification of the CDR3 region of rearranged TCR beta genes was performed with a multiplex PCR assay on genomic DNA. On the Illumina HiSeq System, the amplified TCR beta libraries were sequenced as 87-base-pair reads. Turning to the authors' computational methods: Across the 500 to 750 repertoires, a later analysis counted some 80 million unique TCR beta chains, some 11 million of which were shared by at least two donors. A nearest-neighbor algorithm error-corrected the raw reads and collapsed the reads into unique sequences, merging closely related sequences to remove PCR and sequencing errors. V, D and J gene segments were assigned by aligning CDR3 sequences to IMGT reference sequences. For a sequence to be retained, a match of at least six nucleotides was required to both a V gene segment and a J gene segment. A rearrangement counted as productive if the CDR3 had no stop codons and remained in frame with V and J, and every other rearrangement counted as non-productive. Following IMGT convention, CDR3 was defined as the stretch from the second conserved V-encoded cysteine up to the conserved J-encoded phenylalanine. The earlier analysis of some 550 of the donors excluded any sequence lacking an unambiguous match to a single V gene segment. In an earlier analysis of a few hundred of the donors, a V segment was called functional when productive rearrangements were above 56.7%, and segregating when the standard deviation between donors exceeded 5%. To diagnose cytomegalovirus status from the catalog of TCR beta chain sequences, a statistical classification framework was built. In a later analysis, V and J genes were assigned by comparing TCR nucleotide sequences against IMGT/GENE-DB human TR gene sequences. In a later analysis, CDR3 sequences and most-parsimonious VDJ recombination scenarios were assigned using the TCRdist pipeline. In a later analysis, every TCR beta chain was defined by the combination of its CDR3 amino acid sequence and its V-gene family, and reads without a unique V-gene family were dropped. To address suspected cross-contamination and a sequencing artifact, a later analysis removed a few hundred highly shared, low-generation-probability nucleotide sequences. For each public chain, a later analysis derived a clonal expansion index from normalized ranks of inferred template counts within each repertoire. In a later analysis, generation probabilities were computed with a VDJ recombination model fitted to out-of-frame rearrangements, and the resulting probabilities were checked against IGoR. In a later analysis, TCR-TCR, TCR-HLA and TCR-CMV co-occurrence was scored with hypergeometric tests, and a repertoire-size bias correction was applied to TCR pairs. A later analysis estimated false discovery rates by permuting HLA or CMV assignments 20 times. In a later analysis, co-occurring TCRs were grouped with DBSCAN, and TCRdist sequence similarity was added when clustering was performed within HLA-allele-positive subsets. Co-occurrence clustering excluded repertoires with fewer than 30,000 or more than 120,000 public chains, plus five with anomalous nucleotide sharing. Entries here come from immuneACCESS through TCRdb and include only in-frame sequences with V and J called. Some clones fail to appear in such tables; in the studies checked, an unresolved V gene covers under half of the shortfall, and the cause of the remainder is unknown. The V and J calls and clone size come from that table; D and trimming were worked out from the DNA. The sample table contains roughly 130,000 clones; only one count was recorded for roughly 82% of them. The ten largest account for approximately 11% of the sample.

The data were obtained in a study of cytomegalovirus exposure and HLA in healthy donors (dated by TCRdb to between 2016 and 2019). Regarding the research as a whole: According to an earlier analysis of 587 of the donors, 150 million to 200 million T cells yielded 117 million unique TCR beta sequences and approximately 280 Gb of sequence data. To study patterns of TCR occurrence, a later analysis re-analyzed previously published TCR beta repertoires from 550 to 800 donors and added high-resolution HLA genotyping. To predict cytomegalovirus infection status, the study brought together high-throughput TCR immunosequencing, statistical association of individual TCRs with disease status, and machine learning. About five DR-DQ haplotypes were handled as single units for association and clustering, since linkage in the cohort was strong. A separate validation cohort of approximately 130 different subjects was used in addition to the approximately 610-subject first cohort. The study aimed to test whether signatures of past pathogen exposure could be identified by cataloging public T cell receptors. Of the 300 to 450 genotyped donors, over 70% fell in the genetic ancestry cluster associated with self-reported Caucasian donors. An earlier analysis of fewer than 750 of the donors used high-throughput TCR beta sequencing to judge whether each TCR beta V gene segment behaved as functional or pseudogenic. A later genetic analysis used genome-wide SNP genotypes for about 55% of the 666 donors, treating that subset as a discovery cohort. Using immunosequencing, the study profiled T cell repertoires from 640 or so subjects and related those repertoires to cytomegalovirus serostatus. HLA typing included class I and class II loci at four-digit resolution. Approximately 300 gigabases of sequencing data and approximately 85 million unique TCR sequences were included in an early release covering about 700 HLA-typed donors. Alongside the repertoire data, information on donor age, sex, ethnicity and CMV serostatus was compiled. Among around 400 genotyped donors of the cohort, an average of roughly 230,000 unique TCR beta nucleotide sequences was sequenced per donor, of which about 19% were non-productive. The number of donors typed differed by locus, with roughly 620-640 for A, B, C, DRB1 and DQB1, approximately 500 for DQA1, 600 to 610 for DPA1, and roughly 450 for DPB1. In the later analysis, no new phenotypic data were used to find candidate immune exposures; instead, reliance was placed on TCR beta sequences and their occurrence across donors. Every repertoire in the discovery cohort had been generated on one and the same sequencing platform.

Trimming costs V 2 bases and J 0 bases, and their ends lie 11 bases apart. Per the germline V gene, LGHNA is the CDR1 and YSLEER is the CDR2. Reading from cysteine to phenylalanine, the CDR3 counts 17 amino acids. Only the CDR3 region is kept as DNA, spanning 51 bases read in frame from base 1. Summary of the overall study and its limitations: Immune exposure information for the cohort was limited to CMV serostatus. According to a later analysis, most CMV-associated TCR beta chains appeared to be HLA-restricted, and the HLA associations seemed to be driven largely by CMV exposure. Correlated functional status among segregating V segments might reflect linkage disequilibrium, but an unknown experimental factor could not be ruled out. Presence/absence analyses assumed roughly uniform sequencing depth across donors, an assumption that may not hold. In this cohort, only TCR beta chains were sequenced, and detectable features were limited by the absence of alpha or paired-chain data. V-gene and J-gene trimming of TCR beta chains was associated with a missense DCLRE1C variant in a later genetic analysis, and the association was replicated in an independent cohort. According to a later genetic analysis, donors in an Asian-associated ancestry cluster had fewer N-insertions in productive TCRs than the approximately 670-donor mean. In a later analysis, the rate of TCR association differed among HLA loci, with DRB1 alleles having the most associated TCRs and HLA-C alleles having the fewest. Cytomegalovirus status was reported to be diagnosed by the classifier with high specificity and sensitivity in both the original and validation cohorts. In a later analysis, some 18,000 TCR beta sequences were associated with specific HLA alleles at a false discovery rate of 0.05. A few of the identified cytomegalovirus-associated TCR beta chains were confirmed in vitro to be specific for cytomegalovirus antigens. A total of 150 to 200 TCR beta chains were listed by the study as associated with cytomegalovirus. Across donors, most TCR sequences were observed very rarely, whereas some public TCRs were present in many individuals. Assigning TCR associations to individual alleles was difficult when HLA alleles, especially DR and DQ, strongly co-occurred. A further reported finding was that TCR beta sequences accurately predicted the HLA-A and HLA-B alleles for most subjects in the first cohort. The sequencing pipeline was judged likely to have produced a cluster of highly shared sequence variants as a technical artifact. Broadly in line with IMGT annotations, most TCR beta V segments showed up in productive rearrangements about 90% or about 30% of the time in an earlier analysis of around 550 of the donors. The 87-base-pair reads could not distinguish some IMGT-functional V segments, including TRBV6-2 and TRBV6-3, so those segments were excluded. The authors suggested that the approach could potentially be generalized to other disease states and immunological phenotypes. Because counts were too low, more than 15 rarely observed V segments, including chromosome 9 orphons, were left out of the earlier analysis of a few hundred of the donors. Several of the top co-occurrence clusters appeared to be linked to parvovirus B19, influenza, CMV and Epstein-Barr virus, according to a later analysis. Because HLA typing was unavailable for some donors at each locus, only the typed subset was used in association tests. Compared with equally common non-associated chains, HLA-associated TCR beta chains in a later analysis were more clonally expanded and had lower generation probabilities.

The origin of this receptor is a male donor in good health and CMV-seropositive. The chain uses TRBV4-3 and TRBJ2-6, and perhaps TRBD1 as D gene, on 6 matching bases. Sequenced input: PBMCs. The DNA sequence follows: TGCGCCAGCAGCCAAAGACAGGCGAGCTCTGGGGCCAACGTCCTGACTTTC. Its translation is CASSQRQASSGANVLTF.